One and the same sample provided the 8 T cell receptor beta chains below, sequenced in a study of T cell responses to AZD1222 COVID-19 vaccine. TCRdb's table, derived via immunoSEQ multiplex PCR, lists solely in-frame clones and lacks some. The sample lists fewer than 150,000 clones; more than 85% were seen once. This specimen consisted of peripheral blood, obtained on day 0 of AZD1222 vaccination. The receptor set was obtained from an adult in good health.

The V and J genes are TRBV19 and TRBJ1-3; perhaps TRBD1 as D (5 bases). CDR1 is LNHDA and CDR2 is SQIVND in the germline V gene (reference sequence). The CDR3 is 13 residues long. Trimming shortened V by 8 bases and J by 3 bases, and 11 bases separated the two germline ends. CDR3 sequence reads: CASPGTFGNTIYF. Here the CDR3 DNA reads TGTGCCAGTCCCGGGACCTTTGGAAACACCATATATTTT.

This chain links TRBV28 with TRBJ1-1; tentatively, D is TRBD1 (6 bases). The germline V gene encodes CDR1 MDHEN and CDR2 SYDVKM. V was clipped by 6 bases and J by 4 bases, with 18 bases between them. The CDR3 contains 15 residues. DNA for the CDR3: TGTGCCAGCAGACGGCAAGGGGGGGTCGGCACTGAAGCTTTCTTT. Protein sequence: CASRRQGGVGTEAFF.

The J gene is TRBJ2-1, the V gene TRBV2; D call uncertain. Per the germline V gene, CDR1 is SNHLY and CDR2 is FYNNEI. The CDR3 extends over 13 amino acids. With 4 bases removed from V and 5 bases from J, the gap between germline ends came to 9 bases. The CDR3: CASSVVRNNEQFF. In DNA, the CDR3 is TGTGCCAGCAGTGTGGTTAGAAACAATGAGCAGTTCTTC.

This clone occurred once. This sequence joins TRBV19 and TRBJ1-5; D is possibly TRBD1 (6 bases). The CDR3 loop spans 15 amino acids. Trimming took off 4 bases at V and 4 bases at J, with 14 bases between the two ends. Germline V lookup: CDR1 LNHDA, CDR2 SQIVND (reference sequence). The CDR3 reads CASSTTGTGNQPQHF. The CDR3 bases are TGTGCCAGTAGTACGACAGGAACGGGGAATCAGCCCCAGCATTTT.

This chain joins TRBV4-1 and TRBJ2-1, with D unclear. V was pared by 4 bases and J by 7 bases, with 14 bases between. This CDR3 is 14 amino acids long. Germline loops: CDR1 MGHRA, CDR2 YSYEKL. Here the CDR3 reads CASSLRDIPNEQFF. The DNA for the CDR3 is TGCGCCAGCAGCCTTAGAGACATACCGAATGAGCAGTTCTTC.

The V gene is TRBV30, the J gene TRBJ2-2; no reliable D call. Trimming removed 0 bases from V and 5 bases from J, with 7 bases in between. This CDR3 comprises 13 residues. The germline V gene encodes CDR1 GTSNPN and CDR2 SVGIG (reference sequence). The CDR3 loop reads CAWSVRTTGELFF. The CDR3 nucleotides read TGTGCCTGGAGTGTACGAACGACCGGGGAGCTGTTTTTT.

The chain uses TRBV15 and TRBJ1-4, with D unresolved. V shed 2 bases and J shed 5 bases, with 9 bases lying between them. Germline-derived CDR1 and CDR2 are LNHNV and YYDKDF (reference sequence). This CDR3 has 14 amino acids. The CDR3 spells CATSRSGSNEKLFF. The CDR3 nucleotides read TGTGCCACCAGCAGATCAGGATCGAATGAAAAACTGTTTTTT.

The V and J genes are TRBV6-2 or TRBV6-3 and TRBJ1-4; D not certain. Germline V gene data show CDR1 as MNHEY and CDR2 as SVGEGT. Deletions cut 5 bases from V and 0 bases from J, with 10 bases between. This CDR3 is 15 amino acids long. The CDR3 is CASSLDGATNEKLFF. CDR3 sequence (DNA): TGTGCCAGCAGTCTGGACGGTGCAACTAATGAAAAACTGTTTTTT.